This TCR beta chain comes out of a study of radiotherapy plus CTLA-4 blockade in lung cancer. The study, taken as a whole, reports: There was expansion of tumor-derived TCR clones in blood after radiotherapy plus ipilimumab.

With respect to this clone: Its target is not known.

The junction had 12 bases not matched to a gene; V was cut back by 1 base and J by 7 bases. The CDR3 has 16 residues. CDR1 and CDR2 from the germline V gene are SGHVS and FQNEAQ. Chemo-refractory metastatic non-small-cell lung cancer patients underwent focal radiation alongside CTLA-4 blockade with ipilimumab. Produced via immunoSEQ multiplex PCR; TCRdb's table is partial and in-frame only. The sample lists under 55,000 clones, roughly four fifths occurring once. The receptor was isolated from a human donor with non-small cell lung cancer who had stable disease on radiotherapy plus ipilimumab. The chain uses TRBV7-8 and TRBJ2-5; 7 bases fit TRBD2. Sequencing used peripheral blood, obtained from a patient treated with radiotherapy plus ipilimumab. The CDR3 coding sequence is TGTGCCAGCAGCTTAGGGCGGGAGTGGGCTGGTGGGACCCAGTACTTC. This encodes CASSLGREWAGGTQYF.